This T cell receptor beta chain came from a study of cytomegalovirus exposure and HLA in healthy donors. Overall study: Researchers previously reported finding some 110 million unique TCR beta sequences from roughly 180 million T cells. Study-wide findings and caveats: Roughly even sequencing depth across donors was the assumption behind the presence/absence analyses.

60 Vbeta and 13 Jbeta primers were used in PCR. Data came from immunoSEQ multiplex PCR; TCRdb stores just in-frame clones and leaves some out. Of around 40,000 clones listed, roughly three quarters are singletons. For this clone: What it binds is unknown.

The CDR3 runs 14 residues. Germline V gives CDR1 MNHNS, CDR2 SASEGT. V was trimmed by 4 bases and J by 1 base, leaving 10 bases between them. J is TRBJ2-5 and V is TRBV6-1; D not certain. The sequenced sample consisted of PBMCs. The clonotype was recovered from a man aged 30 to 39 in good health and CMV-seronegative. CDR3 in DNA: TGTGCCAGCAGTGCCACAATAACCCAAGAGACCCAGTACTTC. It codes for CASSATITQETQYF.